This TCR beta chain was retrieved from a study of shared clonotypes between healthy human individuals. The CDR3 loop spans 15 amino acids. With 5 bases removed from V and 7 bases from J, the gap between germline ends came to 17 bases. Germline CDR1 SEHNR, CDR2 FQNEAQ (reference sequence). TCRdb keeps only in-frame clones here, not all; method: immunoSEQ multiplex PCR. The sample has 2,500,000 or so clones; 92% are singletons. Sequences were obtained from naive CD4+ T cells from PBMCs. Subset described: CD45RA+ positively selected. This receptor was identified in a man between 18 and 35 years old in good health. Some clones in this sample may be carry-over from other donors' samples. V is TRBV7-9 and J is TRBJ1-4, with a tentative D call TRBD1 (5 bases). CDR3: CASSPGQGGSEKLFF. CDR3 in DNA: TGTGCCAGCAGCCCGGGGCAGGGCGGGAGTGAAAAACTGTTTTTT. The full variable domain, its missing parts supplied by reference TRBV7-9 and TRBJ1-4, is DTGVSQNPRHKITKRGQNVTFRCDPISEHNRLYWYRQTLGQGPEFLTYFQNEAQLEKSRLLSDRFSAERPKGSFSTLEIQRTEQGDSAMYLCASSPGQGGSEKLFFGSGTQLSVL.